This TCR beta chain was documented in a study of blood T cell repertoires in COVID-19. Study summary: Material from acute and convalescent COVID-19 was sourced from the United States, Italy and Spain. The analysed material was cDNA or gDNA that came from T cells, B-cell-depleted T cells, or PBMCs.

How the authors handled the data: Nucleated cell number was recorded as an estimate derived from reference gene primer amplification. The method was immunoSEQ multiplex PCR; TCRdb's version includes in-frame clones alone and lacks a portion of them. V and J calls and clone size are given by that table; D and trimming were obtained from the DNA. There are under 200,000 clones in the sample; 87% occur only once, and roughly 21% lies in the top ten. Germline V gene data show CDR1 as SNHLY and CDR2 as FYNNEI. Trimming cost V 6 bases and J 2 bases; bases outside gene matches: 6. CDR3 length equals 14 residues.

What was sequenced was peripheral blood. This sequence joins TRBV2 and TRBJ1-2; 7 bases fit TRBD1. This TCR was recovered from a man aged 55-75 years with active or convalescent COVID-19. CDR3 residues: CASRGDRDNYGYTF. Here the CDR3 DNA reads TGTGCCAGCAGAGGTGACAGGGACAACTATGGCTACACCTTC.